A single sample is the source of the 26 T cell receptor beta chains below, sequenced in a study of blood T cell repertoires in COVID-19. Generated by immunoSEQ multiplex PCR, the TCRdb table keeps only in-frame clones and is missing some. The data show 120,000 or so clones, with 65% to 80% seen just once and under 10% held by the top ten. Sequencing was done on a sample of peripheral blood. These receptors came from a woman aged 60-70 years with acute or convalescent COVID-19.

The DNA for the CDR3 is TGTGCCAGCAGGACAGGGCCAAGTACCACTGAAGCTTTCTTT. Translating it yields CASRTGPSTTEAFF. This chain connects TRBV28 to TRBJ1-1; TRBD1 matches 7 bases. The CDR3 has 14 residues. Germline trimming cut 6 bases from V and 4 bases from J; bases unmatched to any gene: 8. Germline CDR1 reads MDHEN; CDR2 reads SYDVKM.

The chain couples TRBV28 to TRBJ2-1; TRBD1 agrees at 9 bases. CDR1 MDHEN and CDR2 SYDVKM come from the germline V gene. The CDR3 contains 14 residues. The junction had 7 bases not matched to a gene; V was cut back by 6 bases and J by 7 bases. CDR3: CASSRDRVWNEQFF. As DNA, the CDR3 is TGTGCCAGCAGCCGGGACAGGGTTTGGAATGAGCAGTTCTTC.

The chain combines TRBV30 with TRBJ1-1; 9 nucleotides match TRBD1. J gave up 6 bases and V 3 bases, and 20 bases lay outside the gene matches. The germline V gene has CDR1 GTSNPN and CDR2 SVGIG (reference sequence). The CDR3 contains 18 residues. CDR3 sequence (DNA): TGTGCCTGGAGCCAAAAAGCCCCGGGACAGGGAAGCTCAGCTGAAGCTTTCTTT. This encodes CAWSQKAPGQGSSAEAFF.

The rearrangement uses TRBV5-1 and TRBJ2-3; a weak D match, TRBD2 (6 bases). Looked up from germline, CDR1 is SGHRS and CDR2 is YFSETQ. Trimming left V 8 bases short and J 0 bases short, with 16 bases between. This CDR3 has 15 amino acids. The chain's CDR3 is CASRLREASTDTQYF. The DNA of the CDR3 is TGCGCCAGTAGACTAAGGGAGGCAAGCACAGATACGCAGTATTTT.

This chain links TRBV4-3 with TRBJ2-5; D unclear. This CDR3 region has 15 residues. CDR1 and CDR2 from the germline V gene are LGHNA and YSLEER. V lost 1 base and J lost 5, with 14 bases in between. The DNA for the CDR3 is TGCGCCAGCAGCCAAGTCACAGATCCCAGGGAGACCCAGTACTTC. Translated: CASSQVTDPRETQYF.

The table lists this clone with a few counts. This chain uses TRBV7-2 with TRBJ2-5; 8 nucleotides line up with TRBD2. The CDR3 extends over 15 amino acids. Germline trimming cut 1 base from V and 1 base from J; bases unmatched to any gene: 2. The germline V gene encodes CDR1 SGHTA and CDR2 FQGNSA. The CDR3 region is CASSLGRGVQETQYF. Written as DNA, the CDR3 is TGTGCCAGCAGCTTAGGGCGGGGGGTCCAAGAGACCCAGTACTTC.

V is TRBV7-9 and J is TRBJ1-2; no definite D call. The CDR3 consists of 18 residues. Germline lookup yields CDR1 SEHNR and CDR2 FQNEAQ (reference sequence). The V gene lost 4 bases and the J gene lost 0 bases, with 21 bases spanning the gap. Here the CDR3 reads CASSSPPAGEPSNYGYTF. The CDR3 DNA follows: TGTGCCAGCAGCTCACCCCCCGCGGGCGAACCTTCTAACTATGGCTACACCTTC.

This clone was picked up many times. This sequence joins TRBV6-1 and TRBJ2-1; D is uncertain. This CDR3 contains 11 residues. Germline-derived CDR1 and CDR2 are MNHNS and SASEGT. V gave up 2 bases and J gave up 11 bases, with 7 bases separating them. This CDR3 reads CASSELVQQFF. CDR3 in DNA: TGTGCCAGCAGTGAACTAGTACAGCAGTTCTTC.

This clone was seen a single time. This chain connects TRBV11-2 to TRBJ2-1; 7 nucleotides agree with TRBD2. After removal of 1 base from V and 7 bases from J, the junction contained 16 bases not matched to a gene. This CDR3 has 18 amino acids. Germline V lookup: CDR1 SGHAT, CDR2 FQNNGV. DNA for the CDR3: TGTGCCAGCAGCTTAGCGGTTAGGAAGCGGGGCCCCTGGAATGAGCAGTTCTTC. This codes for CASSLAVRKRGPWNEQFF.

This rearrangement joins TRBV6-5 to TRBJ1-1; weak D call: TRBD1 (6 bases). Germline V gives CDR1 MNHEY, CDR2 SVGAGI. Trimming took 6 bases from V and 8 from J, leaving 19 bases between them. The CDR3 sequence is 14 residues long. For the CDR3, the DNA is TGTGCCAGCAGCCTCCGGGACACCTACCCCGAAGCTTTCTTT. As protein: CASSLRDTYPEAFF.

The V call is TRBV6-5, the J call TRBJ1-6, with D perhaps TRBD1 (5 bases). The germline gives CDR1 MNHEY, CDR2 SVGAGI. V lost 2 bases, J lost 7 bases, and 9 bases lay in between. The CDR3 totals 14 residues. DNA for the CDR3: TGTGCCAGCAGTTACCCAGGGTCCAATTCACCCCTCCACTTT. Translation gives CASSYPGSNSPLHF.

V usage is TRBV3-1 (or the pseudogene TRBV3-2) and J usage is TRBJ2-7, with a possible D match to TRBD1 (7 bases). This CDR3 spans 17 amino acids. The germline V gene encodes CDR1 LGHDT and CDR2 YNNKEL (reference sequence). The V and J ends lost 1 base and 2 bases respectively, with 18 bases between them. The CDR3 loop is CASSQGGAGTAAYEQYF. CDR3 DNA: TGTGCCAGCAGCCAAGGGGGGGCCGGGACAGCCGCCTACGAGCAGTACTTC.

This chain connects TRBV9 to TRBJ1-5; 10 bases fit TRBD1. The CDR3 spans 20 residues. Germline V gives CDR1 SGDLS, CDR2 YYNGEE. V lost 5 bases, J lost 0 bases, and 17 bases stayed unmatched. The CDR3: CASSELPGTGETYSNQPQHF. As DNA, the CDR3 is TGTGCCAGCAGTGAACTTCCCGGGACAGGGGAAACCTATAGCAATCAGCCCCAGCATTTT.

V gene TRBV24-1 combines with J gene TRBJ2-1, with TRBD1 identical over 9 bases. V lost 7 bases to trimming and J lost 4 bases; unmatched junction nucleotides: 10. Germline loops: CDR1 KGHDR, CDR2 SFDVKD. The CDR3 contains 16 residues. CDR3 sequence reads: CATRGIGTGKYNEQFF. CDR3 DNA sequence: TGTGCCACCAGAGGGATAGGGACAGGGAAGTACAATGAGCAGTTCTTC.

This chain joins TRBV30 and TRBJ2-7; TRBD1 matches 8 bases. Germline V lookup: CDR1 GTSNPN, CDR2 SVGIG (reference sequence). With 1 base clipped from V and 5 bases from J, the junction kept 7 bases outside the gene matches. The CDR3 covers 14 residues. CDR3 loop: CAWSGGQGTHEQYF. CDR3 coding DNA: TGTGCCTGGAGTGGAGGACAGGGCACCCACGAGCAGTACTTC.

The J gene is TRBJ1-2, the V gene TRBV5-1; D unclear. Germline V gene data show CDR1 as SGHRS and CDR2 as YFSETQ. Trimming took off 0 bases at V and 6 bases at J, with 9 bases between the two ends. CDR3 length equals 13 residues. CDR3 residues: CASSLDNADGYTF. DNA of the CDR3: TGCGCCAGCAGCTTGGACAATGCGGATGGCTACACCTTC.

The V call is TRBV27, the J call TRBJ1-1; 10 nucleotides line up with TRBD1. The CDR3 loop spans 18 amino acids. After removal of 4 bases from V and 2 bases from J, the junction contained 13 bases not matched to a gene. Germline V gene sequence: CDR1 MNHEY, CDR2 SMNVEV (reference sequence). The CDR3 DNA is TGTGCCAGCAGTTGGTCCCCCTTAGGACAGGGGGTAAACACTGAAGCTTTCTTT. Protein: CASSWSPLGQGVNTEAFF.

The rearrangement joins TRBV20-1 to TRBJ1-6, with D possibly TRBD1 on 5 matching bases. CDR3 length: 15 residues. Trimming took off 3 bases at V and 7 bases at J, with 16 bases between the two ends. The germline V gene has CDR1 DFQATT and CDR2 SNEGSKA (reference sequence). CDR3 nucleotide sequence: TGCAGTGCTAGTGTTCAGGGCCGTCGGAATTCACCCCTCCACTTT. Its protein product is CSASVQGRRNSPLHF.

The chain links TRBV30 to TRBJ2-5; the D is unclear. V gave up 5 bases and J gave up 4 bases, with 11 bases separating them. CDR1 and CDR2 from the germline V gene are GTSNPN and SVGIG (reference sequence). The CDR3 is 12 residues long. CDR3 DNA: TGTGCCTGGGAGCGCTATCCAGAGACCCAGTACTTC. Translated, it gives CAWERYPETQYF. The full variable domain, rest sourced from reference TRBV30 and TRBJ2-5, is SQTIHQWPATLVQPVGSPLSLECTVEGTSNPNLYWYRQAAGRGLQLLFYSVGIGQISSEVPQNLSASRPQDRQFILSSKKLLLSDSGFYLCAWERYPETQYFGPGTRLLVL.

The rearrangement links TRBV30 to TRBJ2-5, with 7 bases lining up with TRBD1. From germline, CDR1 is GTSNPN and CDR2 SVGIG (reference sequence). There are 16 residues in the CDR3. J lost 5 bases, V lost 2 bases, and 14 bases had no gene match. The CDR3 DNA sequence: TGTGCCTGGAGTCTCCCCGTGAGGGGGCGCGGTGAGACCCAGTACTTC. It is translated as CAWSLPVRGRGETQYF. The full variable domain, with the rest looked up from reference TRBV30 and TRBJ2-5, is SQTIHQWPATLVQPVGSPLSLECTVEGTSNPNLYWYRQAAGRGLQLLFYSVGIGQISSEVPQNLSASRPQDRQFILSSKKLLLSDSGFYLCAWSLPVRGRGETQYFGPGTRLLVL.

The chain couples TRBV7-2 to TRBJ2-7; D possibly corresponds to TRBD1 (6 bases). The CDR3 length is 13 residues. V was clipped by 3 bases and J by 4 bases, with 10 bases between them. CDR1 SGHTA and CDR2 FQGNSA come from the germline V gene. CDR3 sequence reads: CASSFGTRYEQYF. The CDR3 coding sequence is TGTGCCAGCAGCTTCGGGACAAGATACGAGCAGTACTTC.

The rearrangement links TRBV9 to TRBJ1-2, with D unclear. Trimming pared 3 bases from V and 4 bases from J, leaving 16 bases between. The germline V gene encodes CDR1 SGDLS and CDR2 YYNGEE. The CDR3 has 15 residues. CDR3 nucleotide sequence: TGTGCCAGCAGCGACGAGAGAGGGCCTAGCTATGGCTACACCTTC. This codes for CASSDERGPSYGYTF.

The sample holds a few counts of this clone. The V call is TRBV6-5, the J call TRBJ1-5; the D gene is possibly TRBD1 (5 bases). Germline V gene data show CDR1 as MNHEY and CDR2 as SVGAGI. V shed 10 bases and J shed 4 bases, with 20 bases lying between them. The CDR3 is made up of 15 amino acids. In DNA, the CDR3 is TGTGCCACCCTATCGACTCCCCAGGGTAATCAGCCCCAGCATTTT. Residues: CATLSTPQGNQPQHF.

The rearrangement joins TRBV7-2 to TRBJ2-5; D not resolved. The CDR3 runs to 12 residues. Germline CDR1 SGHTA, CDR2 FQGNSA. Trimming removed 2 bases at V and 4 bases at J, with 5 bases between. The CDR3 bases are TGTGCCAGCAGCTTAAATAGAGAGACCCAGTACTTC. This gives the protein CASSLNRETQYF.

The chain is built from TRBV23-1 and TRBJ1-5, with TRBD1 matching 7 bases. TRBV23-1 is recorded as an ORF, its role being uncertain. The CDR3 is 13 residues long. Trimming took 2 bases from V and 7 from J; bases not matched to a gene: 2. The CDR3 region is CASSQETGQPQHF. CDR3 nucleotide sequence: TGCGCCAGCAGTCAAGAGACAGGGCAGCCCCAGCATTTT.

The J gene is TRBJ1-3, the V gene TRBV11-2; tentative D call: TRBD1 (6 bases). This CDR3 spans 15 amino acids. The V and J ends lost 7 bases and 0 bases respectively, with 13 bases between them. Germline V gene data show CDR1 as SGHAT and CDR2 as FQNNGV. The CDR3 coding sequence is TGTGCCAGCAACAACTACAGGGACTCTGGAAACACCATATATTTT. Translation gives CASNNYRDSGNTIYF. The full variable domain, in which reference TRBV11-2 and TRBJ1-3 provide the parts outside the CDR3, is EAGVAQSPRYKIIEKRQSVAFWCNPISGHATLYWYQQILGQGPKLLIQFQNNGVVDDSQLPKDRFSAERLKGVDSTLKIQPAKLEDSAVYLCASNNYRDSGNTIYFGEGSWLTVV.